This T cell receptor beta chain derives from a study of blood T cell repertoires in COVID-19 (dated by TCRdb to 2019 to 2021). Broadly, across the study: The collaborator samples originated in the United States, Italy and Spain and spanned the acute and convalescent phases of COVID-19. The prospective study material was composed of cDNA or gDNA derived from T cells, B-cell-depleted T cells, or PBMCs. Deeply sampled blood TCRbeta repertoires from subjects exposed to, actively infected with, or recovered from COVID-19 were included in the dataset. The repertoires were released in a freely available public database meant as a resource for research on the immune response to SARS-CoV-2. The samples were drawn from two sources: the first 160 participants of the ongoing ImmuneRACE study, and over 950 subjects contributed by 6 global collaborators. A de-identified subject ID, COVID-19 status, age in years and sex were almost always included in the sample metadata. Where available, HLA class I and class II types were taken from metadata supplied by the sample provider and were not determined by assay-based typing. Study-wide conclusions, independent of this receptor: How much clinical and demographic metadata was included differed by source and by participant, and the metadata was provided uncurated.

The immunoSEQ Assay, a bias-controlled multiplex PCR, was used to amplify TCRbeta CDR3 regions from genomic DNA. The original methods were these. Nucleated cell counts per sample were estimated from amplification of reference gene primers within the assay. To quantify the absolute abundance of each unique TCRbeta CDR3 rearrangement, sequence reads were collapsed and filtered. For each sample, productive Simpson clonality was calculated by taking the square root of Simpson's diversity index across productive rearrangements. TCRdb mirrors the immuneACCESS table, restricted to in-frame sequences. Some clones are absent from its copies; in checked studies, under half trace to an unresolved V gene, and the reason for the others is unknown. The V and J calls and clone size are taken from that table; D and trimming were inferred from the DNA. The sample table contains roughly 330,000 clones; only one count was recorded for 86% of them. Of the sample, around 1.7% falls within the top ten clones.

Including cysteine and phenylalanine, the CDR3 has 16 amino acids. The retained sequence is limited to the CDR3, 48 bases, with the frame set at the first base. The germline V gene encodes CDR1 LGHNA and CDR2 YSLEER. Relative to germline, V is 1 base shorter and J is 6 bases shorter, with 15 bases between their ends. As concerns this clone: There is no known antigen for this receptor. Base qualities are not provided; no much larger clone lies one nucleotide away.

Each collaborating institution followed its own protocols to collect whole blood in K2EDTA tubes. For TCRbeta analysis, collaborators shipped samples as frozen whole blood, isolated PBMCs, or DNA extracted from either of those sample types. The rearrangement joined TRBV4-3 to TRBJ2-2, and possibly TRBD1, on 8 matching bases. Sequencing was carried out using peripheral blood. The TCR sequence derives from a woman aged 45-65 years with acute or convalescent COVID-19. The DNA sequence is TGCGCCAGCAGCCAAGTTACAGGGGGAGGGTCCGGGGAGCTGTTTTTT. Its protein product is CASSQVTGGGSGELFF.